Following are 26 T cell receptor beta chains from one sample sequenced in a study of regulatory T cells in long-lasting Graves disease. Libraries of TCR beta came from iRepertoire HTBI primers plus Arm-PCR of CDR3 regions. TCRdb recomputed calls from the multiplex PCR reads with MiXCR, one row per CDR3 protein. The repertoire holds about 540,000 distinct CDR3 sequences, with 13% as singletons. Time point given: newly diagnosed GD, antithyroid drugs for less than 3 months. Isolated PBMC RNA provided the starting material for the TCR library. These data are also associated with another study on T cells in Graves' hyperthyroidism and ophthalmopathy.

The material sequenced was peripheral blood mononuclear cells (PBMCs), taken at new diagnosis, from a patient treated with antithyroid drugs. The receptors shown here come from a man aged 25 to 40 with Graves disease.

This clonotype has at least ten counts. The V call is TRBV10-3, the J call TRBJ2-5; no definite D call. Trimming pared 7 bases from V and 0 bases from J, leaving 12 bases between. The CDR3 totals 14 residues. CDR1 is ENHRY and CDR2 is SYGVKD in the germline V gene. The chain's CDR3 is CAITELLHQETQYF. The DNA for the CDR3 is TGTGCCATCACCGAACTGTTACACCAAGAGACCCAGTACTTC.

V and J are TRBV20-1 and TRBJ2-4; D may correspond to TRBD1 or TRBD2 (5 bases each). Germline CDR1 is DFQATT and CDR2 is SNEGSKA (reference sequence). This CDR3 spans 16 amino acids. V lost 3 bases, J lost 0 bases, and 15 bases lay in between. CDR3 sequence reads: CSAREGTTKAKNIQYF. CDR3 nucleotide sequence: TGCAGTGCTAGGGAAGGGACCACCAAAGCCAAAAACATTCAGTACTTC.

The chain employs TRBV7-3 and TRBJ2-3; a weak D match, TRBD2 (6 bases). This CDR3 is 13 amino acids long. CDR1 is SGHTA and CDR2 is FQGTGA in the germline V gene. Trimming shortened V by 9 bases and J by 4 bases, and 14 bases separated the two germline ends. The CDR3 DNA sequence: TGTGCCAGTTGGGACTGGCGACCAGATACGCAGTATTTT. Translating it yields CASWDWRPDTQYF.

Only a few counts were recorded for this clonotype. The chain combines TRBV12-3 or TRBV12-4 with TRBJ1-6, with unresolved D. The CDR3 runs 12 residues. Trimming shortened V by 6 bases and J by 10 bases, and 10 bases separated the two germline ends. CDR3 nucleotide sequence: TGTGCCAGCAGCCTCGATCCGTCACCCCTCCACTTT. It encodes CASSLDPSPLHF.

In DNA form, the CDR3 reads TGTGCCAGCAGTAAACCCGGCTACTCCTACAATGAGCAGTTCTTC. It specifies CASSKPGYSYNEQFF. The chain combines TRBV12-3 or TRBV12-4 with TRBJ2-1; unclear D gene. CDR3 size: 15 residues. V lost 5 bases and J 0 bases, leaving 11 bases between the germline ends.

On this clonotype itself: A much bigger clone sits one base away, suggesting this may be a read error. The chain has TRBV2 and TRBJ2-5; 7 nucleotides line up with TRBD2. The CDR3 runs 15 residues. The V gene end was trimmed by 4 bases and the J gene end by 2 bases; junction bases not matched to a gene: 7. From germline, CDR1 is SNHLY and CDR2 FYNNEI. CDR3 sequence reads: CASSAAGVGQETQYF. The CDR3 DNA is TGTGCCAGCAGTGCGGCGGGAGTGGGGCAAGAGACCCAGTACTTC. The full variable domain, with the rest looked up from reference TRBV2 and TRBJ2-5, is EPEVTQTPSHQVTQMGQEVILRCVPISNHLYFYWYRQILGQKVEFLVSFYNNEISEKSEIFDDQFSVERPDGSNFTLKIRSTKLEDSAMYFCASSAAGVGQETQYFGPGTRLLVL.

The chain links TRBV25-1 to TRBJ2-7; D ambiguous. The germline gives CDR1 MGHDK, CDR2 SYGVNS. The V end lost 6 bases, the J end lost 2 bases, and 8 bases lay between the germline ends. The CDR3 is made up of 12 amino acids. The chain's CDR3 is CASRVSAYEQYF. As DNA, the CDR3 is TGTGCCAGCAGGGTCAGCGCCTACGAGCAGTACTTC.

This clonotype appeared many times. The CDR3 DNA follows: TGTGCCAGCAGCTGGACTAGCGGGAGCACAGATACGCAGTATTTT. Encoded protein: CASSWTSGSTDTQYF. The chain uses TRBV7-9 and TRBJ2-3; 11 nucleotides line up with TRBD2. The length of the CDR3 is 15 residues. Germline values: CDR1 SEHNR, CDR2 FQNEAQ (reference sequence). The V gene end was trimmed by 4 bases and the J gene end by 0 bases; junction bases not matched to a gene: 0. The whole variable domain, remainder taken from reference TRBV7-9 and TRBJ2-3, is DTGVSQNPRHKITKRGQNVTFRCDPISEHNRLYWYRQTLGQGPEFLTYFQNEAQLEKSRLLSDRFSAERPKGSFSTLEIQRTEQGDSAMYLCASSWTSGSTDTQYFGPGTRLTVL.

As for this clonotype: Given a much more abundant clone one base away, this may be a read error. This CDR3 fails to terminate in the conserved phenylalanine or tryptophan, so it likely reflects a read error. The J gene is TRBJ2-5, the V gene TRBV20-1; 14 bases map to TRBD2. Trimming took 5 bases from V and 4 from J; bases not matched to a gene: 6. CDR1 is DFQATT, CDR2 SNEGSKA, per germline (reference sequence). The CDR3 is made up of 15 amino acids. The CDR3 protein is CSAEGLAGERETQYL. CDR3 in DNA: TGCAGTGCTGAGGGACTAGCGGGAGAGAGAGAGACCCAGTACCTC.

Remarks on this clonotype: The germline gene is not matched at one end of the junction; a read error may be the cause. The CDR3 DNA is TGCGCCAGCATCCCTGGGGGGGGGTACTACGAGCAGTACTTC. As protein: CASIPGGGYYEQYF. The V gene is TRBV6-9, the J gene TRBJ2-7; 7 positions match TRBD2. This CDR3 comprises 14 residues. Germline V gives CDR1 MNHGY, CDR2 SVAAGI.

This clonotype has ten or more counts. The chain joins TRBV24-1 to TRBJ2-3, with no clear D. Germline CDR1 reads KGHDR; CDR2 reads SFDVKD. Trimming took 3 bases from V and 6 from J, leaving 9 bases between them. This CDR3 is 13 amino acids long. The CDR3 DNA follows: TGTGCCACCAGTGATCCATACTTGGATACGCAGTATTTT. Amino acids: CATSDPYLDTQYF.

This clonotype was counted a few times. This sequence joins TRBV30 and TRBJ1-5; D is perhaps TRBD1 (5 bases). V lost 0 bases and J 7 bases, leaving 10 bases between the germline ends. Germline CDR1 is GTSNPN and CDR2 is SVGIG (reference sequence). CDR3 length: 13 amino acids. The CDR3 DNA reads TGTGCCTGGAGTGTACGGGGGAGGCAGCCCCAGCATTTT. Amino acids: CAWSVRGRQPQHF.

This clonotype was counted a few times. The CDR3 spells CASRGGGTDTQYF. CDR3 sequence (DNA): TGTGCCAGCAGGGGGGGGGGCACAGATACGCAGTATTTT. J is TRBJ2-3 and V is TRBV6-1; 7 bases match TRBD2. CDR3 length equals 13 residues. Germline CDR1 reads MNHNS; CDR2 reads SASEGT. Germline trimming cut 6 bases from V and 1 base from J; bases unmatched to any gene: 1.

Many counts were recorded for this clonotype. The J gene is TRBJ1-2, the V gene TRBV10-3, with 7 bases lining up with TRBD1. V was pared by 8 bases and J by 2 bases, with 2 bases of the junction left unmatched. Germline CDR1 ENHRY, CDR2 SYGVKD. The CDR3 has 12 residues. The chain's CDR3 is CAIPTGNYGYTF. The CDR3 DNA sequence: TGTGCCATCCCGACAGGGAACTATGGCTACACCTTC.

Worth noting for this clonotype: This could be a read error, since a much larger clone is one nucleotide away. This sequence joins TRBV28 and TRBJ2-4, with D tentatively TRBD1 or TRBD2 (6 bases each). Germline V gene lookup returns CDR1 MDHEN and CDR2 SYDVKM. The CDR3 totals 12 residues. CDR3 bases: TGTGCCAGCAGTCCCGGGGGCACGGTGGAGTCCTTC. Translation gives CASSPGGTVESF.

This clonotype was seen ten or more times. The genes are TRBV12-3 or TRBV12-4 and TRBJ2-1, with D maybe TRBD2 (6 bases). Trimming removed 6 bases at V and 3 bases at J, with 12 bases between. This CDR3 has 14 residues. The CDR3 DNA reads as TGTGCCAGCAGCCCTAGCGTGGTCTACAATGAGCAGTTCTTC. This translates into CASSPSVVYNEQFF.

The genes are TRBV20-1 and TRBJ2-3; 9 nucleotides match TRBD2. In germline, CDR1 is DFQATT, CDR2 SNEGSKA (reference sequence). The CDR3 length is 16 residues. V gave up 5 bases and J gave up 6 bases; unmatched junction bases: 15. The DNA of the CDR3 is TGCAGTGCTGCCCAGGGGGGCGGGAGGGCCGGGGATACGCAGTATTTT. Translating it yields CSAAQGGGRAGDTQYF.

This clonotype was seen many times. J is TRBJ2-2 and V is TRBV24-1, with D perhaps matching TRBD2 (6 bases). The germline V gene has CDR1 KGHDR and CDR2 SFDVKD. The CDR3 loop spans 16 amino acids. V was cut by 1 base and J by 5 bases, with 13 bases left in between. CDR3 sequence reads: CATSDFGASVTGELFF. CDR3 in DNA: TGTGCCACCAGTGATTTCGGCGCTAGCGTAACCGGGGAGCTGTTTTTT.

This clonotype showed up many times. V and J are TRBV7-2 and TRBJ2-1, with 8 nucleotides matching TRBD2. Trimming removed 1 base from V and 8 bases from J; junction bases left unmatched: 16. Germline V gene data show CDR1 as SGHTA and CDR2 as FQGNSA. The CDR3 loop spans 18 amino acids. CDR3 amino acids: CASSLGVGWREEMDEQFF. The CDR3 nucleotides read TGTGCCAGCAGCTTAGGAGTCGGGTGGCGGGAGGAGATGGATGAGCAGTTCTTC.

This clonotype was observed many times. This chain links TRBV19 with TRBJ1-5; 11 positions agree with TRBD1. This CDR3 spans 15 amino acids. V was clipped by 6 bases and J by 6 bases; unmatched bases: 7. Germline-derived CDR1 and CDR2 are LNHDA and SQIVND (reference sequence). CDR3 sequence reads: CASSGQGAISQPQHF. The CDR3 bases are TGTGCCAGTAGCGGACAGGGGGCGATAAGTCAGCCCCAGCATTTT.

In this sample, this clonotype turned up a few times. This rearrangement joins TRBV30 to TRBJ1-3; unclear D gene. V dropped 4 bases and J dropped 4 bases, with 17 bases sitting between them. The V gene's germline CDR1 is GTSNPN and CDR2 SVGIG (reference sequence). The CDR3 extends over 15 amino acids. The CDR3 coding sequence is TGTGCCTGGACTCTCAGAGGGAGTATCGGAAACACCATATATTTT. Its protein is CAWTLRGSIGNTIYF.

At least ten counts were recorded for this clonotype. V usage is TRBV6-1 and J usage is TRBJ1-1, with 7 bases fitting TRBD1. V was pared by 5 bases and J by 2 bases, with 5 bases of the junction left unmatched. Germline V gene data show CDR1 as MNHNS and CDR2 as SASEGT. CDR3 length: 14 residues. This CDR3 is CASSQQGKNTEAFF. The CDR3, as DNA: TGTGCCAGCAGTCAACAGGGGAAAAACACTGAAGCTTTCTTT.

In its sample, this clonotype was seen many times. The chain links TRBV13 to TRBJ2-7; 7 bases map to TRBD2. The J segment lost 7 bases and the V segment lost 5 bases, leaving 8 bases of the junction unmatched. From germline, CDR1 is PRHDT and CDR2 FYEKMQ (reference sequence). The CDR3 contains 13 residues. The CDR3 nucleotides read TGTGCCAGCAGCCCGCTCGGGACTATAGAGCAGTACTTC. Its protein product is CASSPLGTIEQYF. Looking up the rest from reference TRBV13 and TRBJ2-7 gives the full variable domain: AAGVIQSPRHLIKEKRETATLKCYPIPRHDTVYWYQQGPGQDPQFLISFYEKMQSDKGSIPDRFSAQQFSDYHSELNMSSLELGDSALYFCASSPLGTIEQYFGPGTRLTVT.

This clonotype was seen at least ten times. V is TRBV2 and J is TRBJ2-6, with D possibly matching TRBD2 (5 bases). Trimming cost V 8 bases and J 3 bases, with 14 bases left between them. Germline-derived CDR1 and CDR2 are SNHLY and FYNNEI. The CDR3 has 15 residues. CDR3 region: CASSPADRGANVLTF. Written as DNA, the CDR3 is TGTGCCAGCTCACCAGCGGACCGTGGGGCCAACGTCCTGACTTTC.

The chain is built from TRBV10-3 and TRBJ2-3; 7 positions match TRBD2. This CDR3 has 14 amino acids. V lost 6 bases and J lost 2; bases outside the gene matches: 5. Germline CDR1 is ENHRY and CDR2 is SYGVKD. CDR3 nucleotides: TGTGCCATCAGCCTTAGCGGGCTCACAGATACGCAGTATTTT. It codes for CAISLSGLTDTQYF.

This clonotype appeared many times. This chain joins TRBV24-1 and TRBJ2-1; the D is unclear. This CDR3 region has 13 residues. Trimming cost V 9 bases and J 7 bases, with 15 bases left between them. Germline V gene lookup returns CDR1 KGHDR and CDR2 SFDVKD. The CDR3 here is CATRDWARNEQFF. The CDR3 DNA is TGTGCCACCCGAGACTGGGCGAGGAATGAGCAGTTCTTC.